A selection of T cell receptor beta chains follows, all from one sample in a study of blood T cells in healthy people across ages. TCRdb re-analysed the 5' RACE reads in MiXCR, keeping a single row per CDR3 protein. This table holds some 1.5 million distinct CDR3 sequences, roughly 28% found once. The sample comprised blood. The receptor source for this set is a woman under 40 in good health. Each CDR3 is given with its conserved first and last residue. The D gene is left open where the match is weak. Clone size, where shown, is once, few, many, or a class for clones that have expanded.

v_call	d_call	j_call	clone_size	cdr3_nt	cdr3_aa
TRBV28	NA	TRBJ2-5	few	TGTGCCAGCAGACAAAAGGACTACCCTAAAGAGACCCAGTACTTC	CASRQKDYPKETQYF
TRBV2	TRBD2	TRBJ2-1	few	TGTGCCAGCAGTGCGGGACTAGATGATGAGCAGTTCTTC	CASSAGLDDEQFF
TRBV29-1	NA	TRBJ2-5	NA	TGCAGCGCCAGAAGCGGCTACCAAGAGACCCAGTACTTC	CSARSGYQETQYF
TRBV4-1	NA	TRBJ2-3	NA	TGCGCCAGCAGCCAAAATGGGATCCGGGGGACAGATTCGCAGTATTTT	CASSQNGIRGTDSQYF
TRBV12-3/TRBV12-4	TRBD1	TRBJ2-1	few	TGTGCCAGCAGTTTAGGGAAGACAGGGCGGCATGAGCAGTTCTTC	CASSLGKTGRHEQFF
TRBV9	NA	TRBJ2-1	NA	TGTGCCAGCAGCGTAGCTGGGGGGAGAGAAGTAGGCGAGCAGTTCTTC	CASSVAGGREVGEQFF
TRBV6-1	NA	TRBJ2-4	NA	TGTGTCAGCAGTCGCAGCTCACCTCTAGCCTCGGCCAAAAACATTCAGTACTTC	CVSSRSSPLASAKNIQYF
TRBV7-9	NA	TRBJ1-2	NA	TGTGCCAGCAGCTTAGAGACAGCTGGGGACTATGGCTACACCTTC	CASSLETAGDYGYTF
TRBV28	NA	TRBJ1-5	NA	TGTGCCAGCAGTCCCTACAGGTCAAATCAGCCCCAGCATTTT	CASSPYRSNQPQHF
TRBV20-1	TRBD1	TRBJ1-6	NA	TGCAGTGCTAGGGACAGGAATAATTCACCCCTCCACTTT	CSARDRNNSPLHF